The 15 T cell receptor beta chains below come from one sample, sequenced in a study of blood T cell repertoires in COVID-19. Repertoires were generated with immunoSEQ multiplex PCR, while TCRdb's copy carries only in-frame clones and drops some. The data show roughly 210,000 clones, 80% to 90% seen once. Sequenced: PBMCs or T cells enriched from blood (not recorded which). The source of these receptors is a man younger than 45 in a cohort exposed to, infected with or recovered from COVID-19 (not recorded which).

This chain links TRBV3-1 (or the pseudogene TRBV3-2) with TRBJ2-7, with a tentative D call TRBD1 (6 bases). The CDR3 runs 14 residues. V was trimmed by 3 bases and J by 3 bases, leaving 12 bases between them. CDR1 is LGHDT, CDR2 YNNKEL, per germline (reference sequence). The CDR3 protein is CASSHPGEYYEQYF. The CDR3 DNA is TGTGCCAGCAGCCACCCAGGGGAGTACTACGAGCAGTACTTC.

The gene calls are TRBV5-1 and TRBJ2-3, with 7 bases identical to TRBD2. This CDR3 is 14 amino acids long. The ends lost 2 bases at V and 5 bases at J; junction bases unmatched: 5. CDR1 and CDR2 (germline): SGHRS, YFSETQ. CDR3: CASSLSGNQDTQYF. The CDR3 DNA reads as TGCGCCAGCAGCTTAAGCGGGAATCAAGATACGCAGTATTTT.

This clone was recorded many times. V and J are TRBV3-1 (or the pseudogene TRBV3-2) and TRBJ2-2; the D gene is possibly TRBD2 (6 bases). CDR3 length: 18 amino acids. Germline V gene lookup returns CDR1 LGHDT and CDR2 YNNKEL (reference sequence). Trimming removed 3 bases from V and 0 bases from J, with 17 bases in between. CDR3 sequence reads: CASSQETGLRANTGELFF. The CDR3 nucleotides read TGTGCCAGCAGCCAGGAGACGGGACTCCGAGCGAACACCGGGGAGCTGTTTTTT.

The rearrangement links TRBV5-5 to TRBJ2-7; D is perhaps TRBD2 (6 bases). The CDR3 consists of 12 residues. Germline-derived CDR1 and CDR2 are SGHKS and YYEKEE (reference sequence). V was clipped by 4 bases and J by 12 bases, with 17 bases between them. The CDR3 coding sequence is TGTGCCAGCAGCCCTGGAGGGGTCATGGGGTACTTC. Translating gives CASSPGGVMGYF.

CDR3 coding DNA: TGTGCCAGCAGCTTAGGGTCTAGAGTTTTGAGCTCCTATAATTCACCCCTCCACTTT. Encoded protein: CASSLGSRVLSSYNSPLHF. The chain couples TRBV7-2 to TRBJ1-6; no firm D call. The CDR3 has 19 amino acids. CDR1 and CDR2 from the germline V gene are SGHTA and FQGNSA. With 1 base removed from V and 0 bases from J, the gap between germline ends came to 16 bases. Looking up the rest from reference TRBV7-2 and TRBJ1-6 gives the full variable domain: GAGVSQSPSNKVTEKGKDVELRCDPISGHTALYWYRQSLGQGLEFLIYFQGNSAPDKSGLPSDRFSAERTGGSVSTLTIQRTQQEDSAVYLCASSLGSRVLSSYNSPLHFGNGTRLTVT.

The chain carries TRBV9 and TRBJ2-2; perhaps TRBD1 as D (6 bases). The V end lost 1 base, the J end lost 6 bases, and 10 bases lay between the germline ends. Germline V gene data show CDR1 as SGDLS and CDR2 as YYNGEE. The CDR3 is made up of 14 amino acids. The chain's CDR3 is CASSVMDSAGELFF. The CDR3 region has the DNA TGTGCCAGCAGCGTAATGGACAGCGCCGGGGAGCTGTTTTTT.

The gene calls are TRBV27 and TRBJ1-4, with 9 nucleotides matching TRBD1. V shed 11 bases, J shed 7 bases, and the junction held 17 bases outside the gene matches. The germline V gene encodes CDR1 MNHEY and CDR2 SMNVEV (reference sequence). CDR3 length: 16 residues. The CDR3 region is CASALGTGLISEKLFF. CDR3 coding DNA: TGTGCCTCGGCTTTAGGGACAGGGTTGATAAGTGAAAAACTGTTTTTT.

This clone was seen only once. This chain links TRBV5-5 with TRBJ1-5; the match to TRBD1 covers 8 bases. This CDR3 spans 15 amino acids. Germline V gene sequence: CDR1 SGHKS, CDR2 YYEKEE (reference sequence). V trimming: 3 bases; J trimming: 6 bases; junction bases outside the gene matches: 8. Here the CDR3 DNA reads TGTGCCAGCAGCTGGGGGACAGGATTGGGTCAGCCCCAGCATTTT. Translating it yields CASSWGTGLGQPQHF.

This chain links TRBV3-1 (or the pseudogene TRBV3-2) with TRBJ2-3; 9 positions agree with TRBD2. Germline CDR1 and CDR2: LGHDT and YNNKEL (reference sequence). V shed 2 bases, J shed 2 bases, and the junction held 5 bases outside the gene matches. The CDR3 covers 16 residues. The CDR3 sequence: CASSQPGLANTDTQYF. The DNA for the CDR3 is TGTGCCAGCAGCCAACCAGGACTAGCGAACACAGATACGCAGTATTTT.

The CDR3 loop is CASSKGLANNEQFF. As DNA, the CDR3 is TGTGCCAGCAGTAAGGGACTAGCCAACAATGAGCAGTTCTTC. The V gene is TRBV6-2 or TRBV6-3, the J gene TRBJ2-1, with 9 bases aligning to TRBD2. CDR3 length: 14 residues. CDR1 and CDR2 from the germline V gene are MNHEY and SVGEGT. V lost 5 bases, J lost 5 bases, and 4 bases stayed unmatched.

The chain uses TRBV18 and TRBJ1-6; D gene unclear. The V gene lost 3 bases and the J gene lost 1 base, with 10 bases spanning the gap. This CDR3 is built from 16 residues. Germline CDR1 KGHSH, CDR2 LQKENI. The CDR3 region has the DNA TGTGCCAGCTCACCTGCGGGCGGGTCCTATAATTCACCCCTCCACTTT. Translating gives CASSPAGGSYNSPLHF.

CDR3 loop: CASSLGTSGIRSSYEQYF. DNA for the CDR3: TGTGCCAGCAGCTTAGGGACTAGCGGGATTAGAAGCTCCTACGAGCAGTACTTC. V usage is TRBV7-9 and J usage is TRBJ2-7; 12 nucleotides align to TRBD2. V trimming: 1 base; J trimming: 0 bases; junction bases outside the gene matches: 7. The CDR3 loop spans 18 amino acids. Germline assignment: CDR1 SEHNR and CDR2 FQNEAQ (reference sequence).

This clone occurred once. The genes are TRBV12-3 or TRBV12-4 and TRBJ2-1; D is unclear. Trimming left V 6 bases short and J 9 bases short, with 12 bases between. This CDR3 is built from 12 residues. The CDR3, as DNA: TGTGCCAGCAGATATGGCGGAAGTGAGCAGTTCTTC. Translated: CASRYGGSEQFF.

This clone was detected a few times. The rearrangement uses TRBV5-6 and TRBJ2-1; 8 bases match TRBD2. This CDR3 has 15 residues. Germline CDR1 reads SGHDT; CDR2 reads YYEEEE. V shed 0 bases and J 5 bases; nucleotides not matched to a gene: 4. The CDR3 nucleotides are TGTGCCAGCAGCTTGGGTGTGCGGGAGGACAATGAGCAGTTCTTC. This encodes CASSLGVREDNEQFF.

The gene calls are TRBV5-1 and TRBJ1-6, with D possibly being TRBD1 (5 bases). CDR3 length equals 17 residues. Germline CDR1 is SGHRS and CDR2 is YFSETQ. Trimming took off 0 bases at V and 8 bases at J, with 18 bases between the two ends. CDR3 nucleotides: TGCGCCAGCAGCTTGGTTCTCGGCTCCCGGGGGGATTCACCCCTCCACTTT. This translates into CASSLVLGSRGDSPLHF.